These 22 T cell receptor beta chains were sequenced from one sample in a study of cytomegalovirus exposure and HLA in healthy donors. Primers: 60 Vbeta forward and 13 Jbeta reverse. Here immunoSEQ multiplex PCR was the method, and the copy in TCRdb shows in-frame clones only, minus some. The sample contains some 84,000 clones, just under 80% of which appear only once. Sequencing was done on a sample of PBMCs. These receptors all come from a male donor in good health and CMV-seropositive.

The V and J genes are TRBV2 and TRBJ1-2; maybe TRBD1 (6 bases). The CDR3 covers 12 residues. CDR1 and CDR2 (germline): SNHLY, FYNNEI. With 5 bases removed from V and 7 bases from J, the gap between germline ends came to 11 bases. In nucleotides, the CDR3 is TGTGCCAGCAGTTGGACAGTAGGTGGCTACACCTTC. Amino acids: CASSWTVGGYTF.

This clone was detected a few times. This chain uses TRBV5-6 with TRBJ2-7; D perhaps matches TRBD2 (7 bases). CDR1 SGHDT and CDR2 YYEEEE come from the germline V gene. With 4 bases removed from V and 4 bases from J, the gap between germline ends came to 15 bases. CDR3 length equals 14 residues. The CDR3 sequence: CASSLGEGGYEQYF. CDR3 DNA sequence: TGTGCCAGCAGCCTGGGGGAGGGGGGATACGAGCAGTACTTC.

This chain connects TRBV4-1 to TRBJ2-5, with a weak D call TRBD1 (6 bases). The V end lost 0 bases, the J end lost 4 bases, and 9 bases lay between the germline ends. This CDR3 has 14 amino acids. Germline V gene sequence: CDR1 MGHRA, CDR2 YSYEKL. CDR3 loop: CASSQEGAGETQYF. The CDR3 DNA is TGCGCCAGCAGCCAAGAGGGGGCCGGAGAGACCCAGTACTTC.

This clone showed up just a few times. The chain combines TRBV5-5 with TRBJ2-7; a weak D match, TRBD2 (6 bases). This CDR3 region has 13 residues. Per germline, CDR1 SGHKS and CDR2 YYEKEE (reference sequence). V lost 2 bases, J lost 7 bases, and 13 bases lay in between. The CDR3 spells CASSFGGAGEQYF. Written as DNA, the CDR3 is TGTGCCAGCAGCTTCGGCGGGGCCGGGGAGCAGTACTTC.

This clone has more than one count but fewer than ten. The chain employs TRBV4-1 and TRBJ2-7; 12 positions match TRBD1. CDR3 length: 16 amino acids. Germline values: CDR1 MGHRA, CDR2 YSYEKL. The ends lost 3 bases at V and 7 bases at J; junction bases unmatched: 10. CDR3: CASSQDRDRGLEEQYF. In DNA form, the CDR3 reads TGCGCCAGCAGCCAGGACCGGGACAGGGGGCTTGAAGAGCAGTACTTC.

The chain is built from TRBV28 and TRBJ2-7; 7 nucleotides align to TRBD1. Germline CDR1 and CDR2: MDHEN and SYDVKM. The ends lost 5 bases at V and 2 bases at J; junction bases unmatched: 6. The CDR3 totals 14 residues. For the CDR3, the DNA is TGTGCCAGCAGTCCGACAGGGATTCCCTACGAGCAGTACTTC. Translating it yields CASSPTGIPYEQYF.

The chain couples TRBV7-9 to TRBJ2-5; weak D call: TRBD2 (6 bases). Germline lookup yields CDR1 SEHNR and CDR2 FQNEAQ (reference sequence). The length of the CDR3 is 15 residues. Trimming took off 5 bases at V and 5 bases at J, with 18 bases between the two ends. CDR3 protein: CASSPMGTAGETQYF. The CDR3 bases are TGTGCCAGCAGCCCCATGGGGACGGCGGGGGAGACCCAGTACTTC. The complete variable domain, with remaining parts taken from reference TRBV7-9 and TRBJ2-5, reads DTGVSQNPRHKITKRGQNVTFRCDPISEHNRLYWYRQTLGQGPEFLTYFQNEAQLEKSRLLSDRFSAERPKGSFSTLEIQRTEQGDSAMYLCASSPMGTAGETQYFGPGTRLLVL.

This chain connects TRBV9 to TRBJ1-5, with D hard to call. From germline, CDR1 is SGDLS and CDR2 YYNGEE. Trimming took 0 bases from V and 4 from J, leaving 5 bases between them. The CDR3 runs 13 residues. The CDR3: CASSVGENQPQHF. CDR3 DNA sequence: TGTGCCAGCAGCGTAGGGGAGAATCAGCCCCAGCATTTT.

CDR3 coding DNA: TGCGCCAGCAGCCAAGCAATGGCAGCGGGGAGCTCCTACGAGCAGTACTTC. Translating it yields CASSQAMAAGSSYEQYF. This sequence joins TRBV4-1 and TRBJ2-7; 7 bases are shared with TRBD2. The CDR3 has 17 residues. CDR1 is MGHRA, CDR2 YSYEKL, per germline. The ends lost 1 base at V and 0 bases at J; junction bases unmatched: 9.

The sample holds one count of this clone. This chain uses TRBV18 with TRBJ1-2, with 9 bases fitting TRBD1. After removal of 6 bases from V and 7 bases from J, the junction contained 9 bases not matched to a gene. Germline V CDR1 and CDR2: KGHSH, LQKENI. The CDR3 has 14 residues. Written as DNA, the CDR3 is TGTGCCAGCTCCTCGATGGACAGGGGTGGTGGCTACACCTTC. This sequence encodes CASSSMDRGGGYTF.

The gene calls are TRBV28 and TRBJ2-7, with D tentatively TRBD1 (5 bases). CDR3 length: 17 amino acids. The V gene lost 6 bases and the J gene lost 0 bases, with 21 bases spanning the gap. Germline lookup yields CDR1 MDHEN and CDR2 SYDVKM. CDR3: CASSPSGALLFSYEQYF. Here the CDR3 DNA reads TGTGCCAGCAGCCCATCTGGGGCTCTCCTCTTCTCCTACGAGCAGTACTTC.

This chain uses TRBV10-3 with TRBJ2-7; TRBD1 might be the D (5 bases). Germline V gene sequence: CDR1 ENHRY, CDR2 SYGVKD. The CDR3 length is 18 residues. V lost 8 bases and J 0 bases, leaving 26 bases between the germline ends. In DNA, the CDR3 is TGTGCCATCGGGGCAGGGCCCTTAGACCCCCACCCCTCCTACGAGCAGTACTTC. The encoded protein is CAIGAGPLDPHPSYEQYF.

CDR3 bases: TGTGCCAGCAGCGCGCTAGCGGCCCTAAATGAGCAGTTCTTC. Protein product: CASSALAALNEQFF. The J gene is TRBJ2-1, the V gene TRBV9, with TRBD2 matching 7 bases. Germline lookup yields CDR1 SGDLS and CDR2 YYNGEE. CDR3 size: 14 residues. With 3 bases clipped from V and 7 bases from J, the junction kept 7 bases outside the gene matches.

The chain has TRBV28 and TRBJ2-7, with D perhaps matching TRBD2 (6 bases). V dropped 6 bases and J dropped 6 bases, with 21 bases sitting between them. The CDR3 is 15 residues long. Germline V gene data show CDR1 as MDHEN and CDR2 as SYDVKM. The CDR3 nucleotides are TGTGCCAGCAGCAGTAGCGGAGGCAGGAGGGGCGAGCAGTACTTC. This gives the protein CASSSSGGRRGEQYF. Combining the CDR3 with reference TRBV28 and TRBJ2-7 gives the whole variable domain DVKVTQSSRYLVKRTGEKVFLECVQDMDHENMFWYRQDPGLGLRLIYFSYDVKMKEKGDIPEGYSVSREKKERFSLILESASTNQTSMYLCASSSSGGRRGEQYFGPGTRLTVT.

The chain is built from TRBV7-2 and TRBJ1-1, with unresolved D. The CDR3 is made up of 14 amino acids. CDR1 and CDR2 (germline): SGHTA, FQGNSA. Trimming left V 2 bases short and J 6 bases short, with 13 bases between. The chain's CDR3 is CASSLWRVAAEAFF. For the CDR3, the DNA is TGTGCCAGCAGCTTATGGCGGGTAGCGGCTGAAGCTTTCTTT.

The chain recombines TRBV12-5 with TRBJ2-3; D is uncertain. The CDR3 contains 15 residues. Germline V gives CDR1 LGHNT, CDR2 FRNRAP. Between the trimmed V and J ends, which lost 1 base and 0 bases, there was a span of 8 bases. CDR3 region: CASGLESTSTDTQYF. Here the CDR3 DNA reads TGTGCTAGTGGTTTGGAAAGCACTAGCACAGATACGCAGTATTTT.

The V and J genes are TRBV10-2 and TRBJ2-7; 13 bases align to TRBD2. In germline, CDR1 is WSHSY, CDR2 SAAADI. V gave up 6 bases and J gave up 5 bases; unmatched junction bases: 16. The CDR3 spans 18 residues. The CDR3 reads CASRSGLAGVWALDEQYF. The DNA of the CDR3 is TGCGCCAGCAGATCCGGACTAGCGGGAGTCTGGGCCTTAGACGAGCAGTACTTC.

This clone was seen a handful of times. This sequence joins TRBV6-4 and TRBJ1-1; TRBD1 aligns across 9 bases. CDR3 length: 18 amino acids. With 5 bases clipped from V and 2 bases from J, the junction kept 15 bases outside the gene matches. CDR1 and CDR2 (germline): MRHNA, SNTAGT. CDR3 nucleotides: TGTGCCAGCAGTACTACAGACAGGGGGTGGAAAACTAACACTGAAGCTTTCTTT. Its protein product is CASSTTDRGWKTNTEAFF.

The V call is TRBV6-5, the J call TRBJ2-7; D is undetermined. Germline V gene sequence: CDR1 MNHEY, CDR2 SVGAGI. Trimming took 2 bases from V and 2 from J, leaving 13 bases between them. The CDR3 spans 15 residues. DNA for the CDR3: TGTGCCAGCAGTTACAGTCCAGTTGGGCCCTACGAGCAGTACTTC. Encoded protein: CASSYSPVGPYEQYF.

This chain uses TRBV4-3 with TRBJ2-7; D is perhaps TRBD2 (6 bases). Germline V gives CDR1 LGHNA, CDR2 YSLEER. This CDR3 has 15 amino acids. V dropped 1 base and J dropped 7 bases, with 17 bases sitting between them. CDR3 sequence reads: CASSQAKGGRSEQYF. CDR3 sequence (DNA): TGCGCCAGCAGCCAAGCTAAGGGAGGAAGATCTGAGCAGTACTTC.

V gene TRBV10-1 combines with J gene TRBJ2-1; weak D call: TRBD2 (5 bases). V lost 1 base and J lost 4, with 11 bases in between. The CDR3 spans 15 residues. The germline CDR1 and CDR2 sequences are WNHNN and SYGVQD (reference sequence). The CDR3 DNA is TGCGCCAGCAGTGAGTGGAGGCGACCTTACAATGAGCAGTTCTTC. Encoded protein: CASSEWRRPYNEQFF.

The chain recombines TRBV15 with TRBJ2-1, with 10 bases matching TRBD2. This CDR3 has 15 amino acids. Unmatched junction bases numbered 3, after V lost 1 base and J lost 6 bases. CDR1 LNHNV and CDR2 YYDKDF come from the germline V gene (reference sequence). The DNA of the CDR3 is TGTGCCACCAGCAGAGCCGGGACTAGCGTCAATGAGCAGTTCTTC. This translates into CATSRAGTSVNEQFF.